The rows below give T cell receptor beta chains drawn from one sample of a study of blood T cell repertoires in COVID-19. The table came from immunoSEQ multiplex PCR; TCRdb's copy has only in-frame clones and leaves some out. The sample shows roughly 150,000 clones, around 87% of them seen only once. The sample was peripheral blood. These receptors were collected from a man aged 18-30 years with COVID-19, enrolled during active disease. Each CDR3 is given with its conserved first and last residue. A D gene is named only where the DNA matches it firmly. Size is stated for part of the rows, as once, few or many counts, or as a class when the clone is expanded.

few | 16 | TRBD1 | TRBJ1-6 | TRBV4-1 | TGCGCCAGCAGTCCACGGGGACAGGGGTATAATTCACCCCTCCACTTT | CASSPRGQGYNSPLHF
. | 19 | . | TRBJ1-1 | TRBV4-1 | TGCGCCAGCAGCCAAGATCGGTTCAAAGCCGCGACAGTGAACACTGAAGCTTTCTTT | CASSQDRFKAATVNTEAFF
once | 14 | . | TRBJ2-7 | TRBV6-2/TRBV6-3 | TGTGCCAGCAGTTACCGGACAGCTTCCTACGAGCAGTACTTC | CASSYRTASYEQYF
. | 12 | TRBD1 | TRBJ1-2 | TRBV5-6 | TGTGCCAGCAGCTTGTTCAGGGGGCGAGAGACCTTC | CASSLFRGRETF
once | 11 | . | TRBJ1-2 | TRBV24-1 | TGTGCCACCAGTGATTTTAGTGGCTACACCTTC | CATSDFSGYTF
. | 19 | . | TRBJ2-5 | TRBV7-3 | TGTGCCAGCAGCTCAATCCTGACAGAGCTCCAATGGTACCAAGAGACCCAGTACTTC | CASSSILTELQWYQETQYF
. | 18 | TRBD2 | TRBJ2-3 | TRBV4-1 | TGCGCCAGCAGCCGGACACTTAGCGGGGACGGGAGGACAGATACGCAGTATTTT | CASSRTLSGDGRTDTQYF
. | 12 | . | TRBJ2-5 | TRBV21-1 | TGTGCCAGCAGCATGGGGGCGAGTACCCAGTACTTC | CASSMGASTQYF
. | 12 | TRBD1 | TRBJ1-2 | TRBV18 | TGTGCCAGTCGGACAGGGTACTATGGCTACACCTTC | CASRTGYYGYTF
. | 13 | . | TRBJ2-7 | TRBV19 | TGTGCCAGTAGTATGAGGCTAGCCGGCGAGCAGTACTTC | CASSMRLAGEQYF
. | 15 | TRBD2 | TRBJ2-5 | TRBV24-1 | TGTGCCACCAGTGAGGGGGGGGAGCTTCAAGAGACCCAGTACTTC | CATSEGGELQETQYF
. | 16 | TRBD2 | TRBJ2-1 | TRBV27 | TGTGCCAGCAGTGGTAGCGGGGGTAGCTCCTACAATGAGCAGTTCTTC | CASSGSGGSSYNEQFF
. | 13 | . | TRBJ2-3 | TRBV6-5 | TGTGCCAGCATAAAGCGGGCCACAGATACGCAGTATTTT | CASIKRATDTQYF
. | 20 | . | TRBJ2-7 | TRBV6-7 | TGTGCCAGCAGTTATTACCAGGGAAGGGGTCTAGCGAATAGCTCCTACGAGCAGTACTTC | CASSYYQGRGLANSSYEQYF
once | 14 | . | TRBJ1-5 | TRBV19 | TGTGCCAGTAGTATTGTGAGGAGCAATCAGCCCCAGCATTTT | CASSIVRSNQPQHF
. | 14 | . | TRBJ2-1 | TRBV7-3 | TGTGCCAGCAGCTTACAGAATACCCCCAATGAGCAGTTCTTC | CASSLQNTPNEQFF
. | 14 | . | TRBJ2-3 | TRBV4-1 | TGCGCCAGCAGCCAAGATCATAGGAGAGGTACGCAGTATTTT | CASSQDHRRGTQYF
. | 15 | TRBD1 | TRBJ2-5 | TRBV7-2 | TGTGCCAGCAGCCAGGACAGGGACCTACGGGAGACCCAGTACTTC | CASSQDRDLRETQYF
. | 16 | TRBD1 | TRBJ2-5 | TRBV7-9 | TGTGCCAGCAGCTTACGCTTGACAGGGGGTCGGGAGACCCAGTACTTC | CASSLRLTGGRETQYF
. | 14 | TRBD1 | TRBJ1-2 | TRBV12-5 | TGTGCTAGTGGGCGGACAGGTACTAACTATGGCTACACCTTC | CASGRTGTNYGYTF
. | 16 | TRBD2 | TRBJ2-1 | TRBV2 | TGTGCCAGCAGTGAAGCCCGCGGGAGGGCCTACAATGAGCAGTTCTTC | CASSEARGRAYNEQFF
. | 15 | TRBD1 | TRBJ2-1 | TRBV5-1 | TGCGCCAGCAGCGGCGGACAGGGCACCTACAATGAGCAGTTCTTC | CASSGGQGTYNEQFF
few | 20 | . | TRBJ2-1 | TRBV6-2/TRBV6-3 | TGTGCCAGCAGTTACTTCCCCCCGGGACAGGGCACTAGCGGCCACAATGAGCAGTTCTTC | CASSYFPPGQGTSGHNEQFF
. | 15 | TRBD1 | TRBJ2-4 | TRBV6-5 | TGTGCCAGCAGTTACTTGGACAGGGGGAAAAACATTCAGTACTTC | CASSYLDRGKNIQYF
. | 16 | TRBD2 | TRBJ2-1 | TRBV29-1 | TGCAGCGTTGAAGGGTTCGCGGGGGGGGCCTACAATGAGCAGTTCTTC | CSVEGFAGGAYNEQFF
. | 13 | . | TRBJ2-7 | TRBV28 | TGTGCCAGCAGTTTATTGGGGGGAGACGAGCAGTACTTC | CASSLLGGDEQYF
. | 13 | . | TRBJ1-1 | TRBV7-6 | TGTGCCAGCATGGCAGGGATGAACACTGAAGCTTTCTTT | CASMAGMNTEAFF
once | 14 | TRBD1 | TRBJ2-7 | TRBV3-1/TRBV3-2 | TGTGCCAGCAGCCAGGGACAGGGGGCGGACGAGCAGTACTTC | CASSQGQGADEQYF
few | 14 | TRBD1 | TRBJ2-2 | TRBV6-5 | TGTGCCAGCACCCGACAGGGGTCAGGCGGGGAGCTGTTTTTT | CASTRQGSGGELFF
. | 16 | TRBD1 | TRBJ2-1 | TRBV4-2 | TGTGCCAGCAGCCACGCCGGGACAGGGGACAACAATGAGCAGTTCTTC | CASSHAGTGDNNEQFF
once | 15 | . | TRBJ2-7 | TRBV11-2 | TGTGCCAGCAGCTTAGATGGCGGGGTTTACTACGAGCAGTACTTC | CASSLDGGVYYEQYF
. | 15 | TRBD1 | TRBJ2-7 | TRBV28 | TGTGCCAGCAGTTTATATCAGGGGGCGCGCGACGAGCAGTACTTC | CASSLYQGARDEQYF
. | 12 | TRBD1 | TRBJ2-3 | TRBV10-3 | TGTGCCACCGGGACAGGTCCAGATACGCAGTATTTT | CATGTGPDTQYF
. | 12 | . | TRBJ2-7 | TRBV5-1 | TGCGCCAGCAGCTTGAACGGCTACGAGCAGTACTTC | CASSLNGYEQYF
. | 15 | . | TRBJ1-2 | TRBV19 | TGTGCCAGTAGTATCGCAGGGTACGACGGCTATGGCTACACCTTC | CASSIAGYDGYGYTF
once | 14 | . | TRBJ1-3 | TRBV6-2/TRBV6-3 | TGTGCCAGCAGCCGACACCGCTCTGGAAACACCATATATTTT | CASSRHRSGNTIYF
. | 15 | TRBD1 | TRBJ2-3 | TRBV9 | TGTGCCAGCAGCGACCCCGGGACAGGGGGCGATACGCAGTATTTT | CASSDPGTGGDTQYF
. | 15 | . | TRBJ1-5 | TRBV9 | TGTGCCAGCAGCGTTGGGGGGGACGGCAATCAGCCCCAGCATTTT | CASSVGGDGNQPQHF